This T cell receptor (beta chain) was retrieved from a study of human T cells and chemical hapten exposure. MiXCR, applied by TCRdb to the RACE reads, yields one record per CDR3 protein. The sample lists about 120,000 distinct CDR3 sequences, approximately 10% occurring once. Only a few counts were recorded for this clonotype. The V gene's germline CDR1 is MNHEY and CDR2 SVGEGT. Trimming took 4 bases from V and 5 from J, leaving 17 bases between them. The CDR3 runs 15 residues. The time point was: patch test 3, about 24 weeks after DPC sensitization. Treatment specified: therapeutic diphenylcyclopropenone sensitization with weekly scalp DPC.

This rearrangement joins TRBV6-2 or TRBV6-3 to TRBJ1-1; maybe TRBD1 (5 bases). The clonotype comes from a woman between 45 and 65 years old with alopecia areata. Some clones in this sample may be carry-over from other donors' samples. Sequencing was performed on whole blood, taken in connection with sensitization to the hapten diphenylcyclopropenone (DPC). DNA for the CDR3: TGTGCCAGCAGTTCCGGGAAGAACTGGGGGACTGAAGCTTTCTTT. This translates into CASSSGKNWGTEAFF.